The TCR beta chain described here comes from a study of glioma-infiltrating T cells. For this clonotype: The antigen is unknown. This CDR3 fails to terminate in the conserved phenylalanine or tryptophan, so it likely reflects a read error.

Study conclusions and caveats: Non-neoplastic patients had below-expected tissue-blood divergence, while all gliomas exceeded expectation.

Using RNA template, CDR3s of TCR alpha and beta were amplified with iRepertoire arm-PCR. TCRdb passed the multiplex PCR reads through MiXCR, listing each CDR3 protein once. The sample shows 90,000 or so distinct CDR3 sequences, roughly 40% of them seen only once. The germline CDR1 and CDR2 sequences are SGHTA and FQGNSA. This CDR3 spans 14 amino acids. V was cut by 5 bases and J by 5 bases, with 15 bases left in between. Material: glioma tissue, nonneoplastic brain tissue, or PBMCs (not recorded which). The rearrangement uses TRBV7-2 and TRBJ1-1; D is unclear. This TCR derives from a human donor with low-grade glioma or glioblastoma, undergoing nonglioma brain surgery, or in good health (not recorded which). The CDR3 loop reads CASSLWGTATEAFY. The CDR3 nucleotides read TGTGCCAGCAGCCTGTGGGGTACGGCAACTGAAGCTTTCTAT.